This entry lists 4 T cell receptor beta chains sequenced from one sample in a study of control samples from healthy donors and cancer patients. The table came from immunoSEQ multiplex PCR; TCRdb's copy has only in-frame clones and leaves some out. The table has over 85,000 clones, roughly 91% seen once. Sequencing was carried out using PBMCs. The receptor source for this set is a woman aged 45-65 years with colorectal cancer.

Here the CDR3 reads CASSASGNYGYTF. The CDR3 DNA reads as TGTGCCAGTAGTGCCTCCGGGAACTATGGCTACACCTTC. The rearrangement links TRBV19 to TRBJ1-2; D remains unclear. Trimming removed 5 bases at V and 2 bases at J, with 9 bases between. The CDR3 covers 13 residues. Germline loops: CDR1 LNHDA, CDR2 SQIVND (reference sequence).

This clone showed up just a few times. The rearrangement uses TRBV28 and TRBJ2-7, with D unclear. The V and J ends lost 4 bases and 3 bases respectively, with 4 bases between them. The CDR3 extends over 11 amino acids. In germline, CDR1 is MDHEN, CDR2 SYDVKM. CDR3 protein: CASSSGYEQYV. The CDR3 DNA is TGTGCCAGCAGTTCGGGCTACGAGCAGTACGTC.

The CDR3 here is CASSRTGLSSYNSPLHF. The CDR3 nucleotides are TGTGCCAGCAGTCGGACGGGCTTAAGCTCCTATAATTCACCCCTCCACTTT. The rearrangement uses TRBV6-6 and TRBJ1-6; D uncertain. This CDR3 comprises 17 residues. V was pared by 5 bases and J by 0 bases, with 14 bases between. The germline V gene has CDR1 MNHNY and CDR2 SVGAGI (reference sequence).

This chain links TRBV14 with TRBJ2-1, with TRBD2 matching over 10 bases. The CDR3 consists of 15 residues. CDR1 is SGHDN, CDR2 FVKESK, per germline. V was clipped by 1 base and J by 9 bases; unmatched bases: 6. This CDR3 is CASSQGLAGVTEQFF. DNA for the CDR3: TGTGCCAGCAGCCAAGGTCTAGCGGGGGTTACTGAGCAGTTCTTC.